This entry is about one TCR beta chain. Its antigen is currently unknown. The sample originates from a study of vaccination and CD4 T cells after COVID-19. For the study at large: The authors gave control cultures a CEFX pool, an HIV-1 Nef pool, or no peptide.

Study-wide findings and caveats: Spike mono-reactivity was found in 304 of 307 vaccine-specific clones from convalescent patients.

Sample treatment: approximately nine-day PBMC culture with coronavirus spike peptide pools or control peptides (ViraFEST assay). Once peptide pools had expanded antigen-specific T cells, ViraFEST sequenced TCRs. Each well received two million PBMCs, cultured with about 9.1 IU/ml IL-2 and around 9.8 ug/ml peptide pools. The V and J ends lost 4 bases and 7 bases respectively, with 12 bases between them. There are 14 residues in the CDR3. Per germline, CDR1 SGDLS and CDR2 YYNGEE. An Oncomine TCR Beta short-read assay was used to sequence the DNA from cultured CD4+ T cells. TCRdb used MiXCR to reprocess the PCR reads, holding one entry per CDR3 protein. The repertoire includes about 16,000 distinct CDR3 sequences, 50% to 65% of them detected once, and roughly a fifth sits in the top ten.

The input for sequencing was CD4+ T cells from blood, cultured in vitro, taken before SARS-CoV-2 vaccination. This clonotype was obtained from a human donor who had recovered from COVID-19. The rearrangement links TRBV9 to TRBJ1-6; D unresolved. In DNA form, the CDR3 reads TGTGCCAGCAGCATAGTAGACGAGAATTCACCCCTCCACTTT. Its protein is CASSIVDENSPLHF.